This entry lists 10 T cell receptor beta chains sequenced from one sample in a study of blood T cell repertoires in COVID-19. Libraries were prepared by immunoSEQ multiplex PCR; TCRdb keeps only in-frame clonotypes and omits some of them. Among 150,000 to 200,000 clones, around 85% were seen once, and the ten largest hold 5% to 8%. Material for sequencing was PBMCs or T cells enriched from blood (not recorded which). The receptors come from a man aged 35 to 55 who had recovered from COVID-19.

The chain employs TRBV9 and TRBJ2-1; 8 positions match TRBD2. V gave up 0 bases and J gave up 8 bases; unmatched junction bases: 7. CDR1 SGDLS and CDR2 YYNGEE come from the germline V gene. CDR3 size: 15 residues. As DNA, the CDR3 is TGTGCCAGCAGCGTAGGTAATAGCGGGGTCTATGAGCAGTTCTTC. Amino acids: CASSVGNSGVYEQFF.

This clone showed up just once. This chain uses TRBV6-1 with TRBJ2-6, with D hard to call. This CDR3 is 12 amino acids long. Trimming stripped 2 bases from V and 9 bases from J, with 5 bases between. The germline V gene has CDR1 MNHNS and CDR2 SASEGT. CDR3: CASSEISNVLTF. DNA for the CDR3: TGTGCCAGCAGTGAAATCAGCAACGTCCTGACTTTC.

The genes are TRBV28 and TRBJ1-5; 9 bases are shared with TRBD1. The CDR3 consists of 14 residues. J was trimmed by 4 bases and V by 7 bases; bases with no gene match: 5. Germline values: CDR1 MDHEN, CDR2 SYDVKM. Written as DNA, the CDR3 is TGTGCCAGCACCCGAGGACAGGGGAATCAGCCCCAGCATTTT. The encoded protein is CASTRGQGNQPQHF.

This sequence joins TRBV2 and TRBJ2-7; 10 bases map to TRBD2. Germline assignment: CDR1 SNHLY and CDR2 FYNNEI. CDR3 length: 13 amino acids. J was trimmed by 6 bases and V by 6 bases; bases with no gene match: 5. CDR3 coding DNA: TGTGCCAGCAGACGGTCTAGCGGGAGCGAGCAGTACTTC. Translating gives CASRRSSGSEQYF. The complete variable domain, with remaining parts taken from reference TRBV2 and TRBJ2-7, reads EPEVTQTPSHQVTQMGQEVILRCVPISNHLYFYWYRQILGQKVEFLVSFYNNEISEKSEIFDDQFSVERPDGSNFTLKIRSTKLEDSAMYFCASRRSSGSEQYFGPGTRLTVT.

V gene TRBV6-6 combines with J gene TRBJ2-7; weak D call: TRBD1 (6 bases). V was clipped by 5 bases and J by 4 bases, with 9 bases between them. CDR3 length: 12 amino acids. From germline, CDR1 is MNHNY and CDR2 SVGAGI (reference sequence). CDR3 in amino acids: CASSRGSYEQYF. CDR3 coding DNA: TGTGCCAGCAGTAGGGGGTCATACGAGCAGTACTTC.

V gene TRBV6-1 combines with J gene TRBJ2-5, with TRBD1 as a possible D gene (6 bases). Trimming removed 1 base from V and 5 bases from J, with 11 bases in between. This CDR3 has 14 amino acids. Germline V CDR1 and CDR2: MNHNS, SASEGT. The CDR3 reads CASSEDSDSETQYF. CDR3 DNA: TGTGCCAGCAGTGAAGATTCGGACAGTGAGACCCAGTACTTC.

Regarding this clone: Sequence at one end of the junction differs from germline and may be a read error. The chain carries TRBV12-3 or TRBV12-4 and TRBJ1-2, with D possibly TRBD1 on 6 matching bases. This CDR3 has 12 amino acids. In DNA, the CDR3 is TGTGCCAGCAGCACATCCGGGACACCCCGAATATTC. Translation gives CASSTSGTPRIF.

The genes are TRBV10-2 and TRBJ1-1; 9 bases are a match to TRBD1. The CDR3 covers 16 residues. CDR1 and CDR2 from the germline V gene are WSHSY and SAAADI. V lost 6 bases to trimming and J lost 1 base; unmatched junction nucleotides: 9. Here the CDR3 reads CASSDGTGRGNTEAFF. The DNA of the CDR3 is TGCGCCAGCAGCGATGGGACAGGGAGAGGGAACACTGAAGCTTTCTTT.

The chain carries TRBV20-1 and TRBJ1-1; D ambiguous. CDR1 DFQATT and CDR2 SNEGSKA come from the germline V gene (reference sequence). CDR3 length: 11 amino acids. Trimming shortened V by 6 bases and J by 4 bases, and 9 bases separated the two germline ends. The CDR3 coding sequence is TGCAGTGCCACGTACAGCACTGAAGCTTTCTTT. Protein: CSATYSTEAFF.

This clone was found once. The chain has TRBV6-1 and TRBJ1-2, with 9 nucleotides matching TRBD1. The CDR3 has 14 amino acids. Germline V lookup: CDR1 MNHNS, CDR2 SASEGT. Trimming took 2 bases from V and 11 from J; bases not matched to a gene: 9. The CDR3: CASSEPQDRGPYTF. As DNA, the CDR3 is TGTGCCAGCAGTGAACCCCAGGACAGGGGTCCTTACACCTTC.